This TCR beta chain was sequenced during a study of T cell responses to AZD1222 COVID-19 vaccine (dated by TCRdb to the early 2020s). Study-wide context: AZD1222 recipients with second doses at about 4 weeks or about 12 weeks were pooled, because spike-specific TCR depth and breadth did not differ between schedules. Trial participants were enrolled into age subgroups of 18-55, 56-69 and 70-plus years, which contained 148, 28 and 57 TCR-sequenced participants, respectively. A total of 240 or so trial participants underwent TCR sequencing, of whom around 210 had received two doses of AZD1222 and 26 had received two doses of the MenACWY control vaccine.

The CDR3 has 18 amino acids, counting the end cysteine and phenylalanine. This entry keeps only the CDR3 DNA: 54 bases, framed from base 1. CDR1 and CDR2 are drawn from the germline V gene: SGHTA, FQGTGA. Germline trimming amounts to 3 bases on V and 7 bases on J, with 16 as the count of junction bases outside the gene matches. Notes on this clone: Its antigen has not been determined. No clone much larger than this one lies a single base away; base qualities are absent.

Explained via the paper, the time point label denotes: baseline before first vaccination. Samples from vaccinated people were obtained from the UK trials COV001 and COV002, which included a single-blind randomized controlled phase 2/3 trial of AZD1222 (ChAdOx1 nCoV-19) in healthy adults. For TCRbeta chain sequencing, PBMC samples were collected from trial participants at day 0 and at day 28 after the second dose. Study-wide findings and limitations: Epitopes outside the regions mutated in the B.1.351 and B.1.1.7 variants were reportedly recognized by nearly half of the unique spike-specific TCRs. After two AZD1222 doses, spike-specific TCR breadth and depth were significantly higher than at day 0 and than in MenACWY recipients. In the small 56-69-year group, the increase in depth fell short of significance, most likely because of low power. Conclusions about previously exposed vaccinees are limited, since just five or six AZD1222 recipients were seropositive for SARS-CoV-2 at baseline. CD4 TCRs associated with the vaccine covered the entire spike protein, and the dominant responses were in regions 160-218 and 743-854. Participants were mostly white British, with more females than males. The authors suggested clonal diversity may have been underestimated. Because no day 14 peak-response samples were available, the repertoires could be characterized only after the peak T cell response.

The CDR3 regions of human TCRbeta chains were subjected to immunosequencing. In the paper's pipeline: Repertoire TCRs were checked for matches against a reference library of SARS-CoV-2-specific TCRs that had been generated using the MIRA antigen-specificity platform. Breadth meant the fraction of unique TCRs that were SARS-CoV-2-associated, whereas depth meant the fraction of total T cells that were SARS-CoV-2-associated. Each spike-specific TCR was assigned to its reactive spike region and to a CD4 or CD8 class using the MIRA data. Log10-transformed breadth and depth values were compared by one-way ANOVA with Sidak's multiple comparisons tests. TCRdb stores this immuneACCESS table with in-frame sequences only. Part of the clones is absent; in the studies checked, under half of the shortfall reflects unresolved V genes, and no reason is known for the rest. V and J calls and clone size come straight from that table; D and trimming were deduced from the DNA. This sample holds more than 85,000 clones; 80% to 95% were observed only once. Over 6% of the sample is held by the ten biggest clonotypes.

Sequenced material: peripheral blood, taken on day 0 of AZD1222 vaccination. The receptor comes from an adult in good health. The chain was built from TRBV7-3 and TRBJ2-1; 9 of the junction bases match TRBD2. The DNA sequence reads TGTGCCAGCAGCTTGATTGGAACAGGAGCGGGGGGTAGAAATGAGCAGTTCTTC. Its protein reads: CASSLIGTGAGGRNEQFF.